This TCR beta chain stems from a study of cytomegalovirus exposure and HLA in healthy donors. In the case of this clone: Antigen specificity is unknown.

In germline, CDR1 is LNHDA, CDR2 SQIVND (reference sequence). The V end lost 3 bases, the J end lost 3 bases, and 6 bases lay between the germline ends. The CDR3 consists of 12 residues. The PCR used 60 Vbeta and 13 Jbeta primers. TCRdb's copy holds only in-frame clones and misses some; the assay was immunoSEQ multiplex PCR. Of about 190,000 clones in the sample, around 78% were seen once. Study results and caveats: TCR beta chains associated with HLA were, in a later analysis, more clonally expanded than equally common others. An Asian-associated ancestry cluster reportedly showed fewer N-insertions than the roughly 670-donor mean in a later analysis.

In nominal health when sampled, donors likely had unrecorded immune exposures nonetheless. The specimen was PBMCs. This chain connects TRBV19 to TRBJ2-7; D gene ambiguous. The receptor was derived from a woman aged 30 to 39 in good health and CMV-seropositive. The CDR3 coding sequence is TGTGCCAGTAGTATGCACAGCTACGAGCAGTACTTC. Translating gives CASSMHSYEQYF.